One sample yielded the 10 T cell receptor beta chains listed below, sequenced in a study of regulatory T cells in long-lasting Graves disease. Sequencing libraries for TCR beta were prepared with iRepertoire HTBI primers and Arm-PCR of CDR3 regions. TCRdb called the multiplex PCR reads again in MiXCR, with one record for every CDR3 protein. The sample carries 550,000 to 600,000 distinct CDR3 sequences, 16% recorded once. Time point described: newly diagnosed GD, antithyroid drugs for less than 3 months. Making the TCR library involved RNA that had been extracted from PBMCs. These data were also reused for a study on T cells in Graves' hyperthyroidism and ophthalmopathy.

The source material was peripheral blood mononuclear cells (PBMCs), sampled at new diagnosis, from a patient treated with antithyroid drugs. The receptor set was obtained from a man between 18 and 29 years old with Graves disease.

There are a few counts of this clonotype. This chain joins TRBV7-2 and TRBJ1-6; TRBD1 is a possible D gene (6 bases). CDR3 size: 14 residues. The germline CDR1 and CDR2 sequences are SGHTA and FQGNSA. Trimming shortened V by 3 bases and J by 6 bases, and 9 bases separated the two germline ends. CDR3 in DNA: TGTGCCAGCAGCTTCGTCAGGGGTAATTCACCCCTCCACTTT. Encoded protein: CASSFVRGNSPLHF.

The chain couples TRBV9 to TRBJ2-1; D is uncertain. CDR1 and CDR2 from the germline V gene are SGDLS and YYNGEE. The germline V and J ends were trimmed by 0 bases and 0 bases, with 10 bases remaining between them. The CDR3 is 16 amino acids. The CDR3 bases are TGTGCCAGCAGCGTAGGGCAGAGGAGCTCCTACAATGAGCAGTTCTTC. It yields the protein CASSVGQRSSYNEQFF.

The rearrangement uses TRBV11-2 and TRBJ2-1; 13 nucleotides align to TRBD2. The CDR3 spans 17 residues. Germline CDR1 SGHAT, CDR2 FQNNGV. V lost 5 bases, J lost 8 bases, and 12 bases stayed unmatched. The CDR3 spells CASSPPEGLAGQDEQFF. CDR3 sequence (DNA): TGTGCCAGCAGCCCCCCCGAGGGACTAGCGGGACAAGATGAGCAGTTCTTC.

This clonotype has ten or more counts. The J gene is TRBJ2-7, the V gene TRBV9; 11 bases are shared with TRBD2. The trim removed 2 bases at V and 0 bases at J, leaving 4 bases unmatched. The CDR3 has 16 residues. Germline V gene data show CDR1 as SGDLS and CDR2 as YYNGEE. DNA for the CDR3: TGTGCCAGCAGCGTGGGACTAGCGGAAAGCTCCTACGAGCAGTACTTC. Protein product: CASSVGLAESSYEQYF.

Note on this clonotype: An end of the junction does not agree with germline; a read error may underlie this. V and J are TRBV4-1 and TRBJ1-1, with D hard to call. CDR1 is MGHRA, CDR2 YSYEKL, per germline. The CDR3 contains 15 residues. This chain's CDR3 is CASSQGSILNTEAFF. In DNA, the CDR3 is TGTGCCAGCAGCCAAGGGTCCATCCTCAACACTGAAGCTTTCTTT.

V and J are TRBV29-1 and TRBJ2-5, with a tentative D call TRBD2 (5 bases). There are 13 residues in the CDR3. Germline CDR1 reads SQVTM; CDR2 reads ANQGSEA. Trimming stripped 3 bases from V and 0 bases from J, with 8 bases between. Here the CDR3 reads CSVDPGYQETQYF. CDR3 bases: TGCAGCGTTGACCCGGGGTACCAAGAGACCCAGTACTTC.

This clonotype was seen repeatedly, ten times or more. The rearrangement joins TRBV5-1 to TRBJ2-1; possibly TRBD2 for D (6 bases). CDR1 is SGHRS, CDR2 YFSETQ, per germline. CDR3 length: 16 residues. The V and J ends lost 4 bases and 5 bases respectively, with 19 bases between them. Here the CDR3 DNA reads TGCGCCAGCAGCGCCCAGGGTAGCGGCAGGAACAATGAGCAGTTCTTC. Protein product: CASSAQGSGRNNEQFF.

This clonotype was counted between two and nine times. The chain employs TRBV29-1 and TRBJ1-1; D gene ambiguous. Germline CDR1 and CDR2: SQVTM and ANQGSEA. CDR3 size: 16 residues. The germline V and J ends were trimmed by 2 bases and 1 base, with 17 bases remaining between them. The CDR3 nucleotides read TGCAGCGTTGAAAGTCGGGCCACATTACAGAACACTGAAGCTTTCTTT. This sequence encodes CSVESRATLQNTEAFF.

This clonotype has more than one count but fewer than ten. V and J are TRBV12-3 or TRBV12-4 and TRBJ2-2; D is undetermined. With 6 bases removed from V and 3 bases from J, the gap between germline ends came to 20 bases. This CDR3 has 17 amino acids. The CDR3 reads CASSPLGRSRHTGELFF. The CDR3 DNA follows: TGTGCCAGCAGCCCACTTGGTCGGAGCCGGCACACCGGGGAGCTGTTTTTT.

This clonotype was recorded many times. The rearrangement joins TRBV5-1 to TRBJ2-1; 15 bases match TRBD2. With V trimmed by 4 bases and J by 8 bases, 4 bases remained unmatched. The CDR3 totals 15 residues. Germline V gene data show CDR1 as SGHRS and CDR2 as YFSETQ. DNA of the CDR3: TGCGCCAGCAGCCCGGGACTAGCGGGAGGTCATGAGCAGTTCTTC. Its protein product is CASSPGLAGGHEQFF. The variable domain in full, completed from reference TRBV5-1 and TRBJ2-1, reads KAGVTQTPRYLIKTRGQQVTLSCSPISGHRSVSWYQQTPGQGLQFLFEYFSETQRNKGNFPGRFSGRQFSNSRSEMNVSTLELGDSALYLCASSPGLAGGHEQFFGPGTRLTVL.